A selection of T cell receptor beta chains follows, all from one sample in a study of T-cell reconstitution after alpha-beta-depleted transplantation in children. TCRdb analysed the PCR reads with MiXCR anew, one entry per CDR3 protein. Altogether fewer than 200,000 distinct CDR3 sequences are present, about 6.8% being singletons, with the ten largest covering about 2.9%. The source material was PBMCs from the stem cell graft donor, sampled from the stem cell graft. The source of these receptors is a human donor who donated a stem cell graft to a child with Wiskott-Aldrich syndrome. Each CDR3 is given without its conserved first and last residue. Each record gives: V gene, clone size, D gene, CDR3 protein. A D gene is named only where the DNA matches it firmly. Rows give clone size only sometimes, using once, few, many, or a class for an expanded clone.

V: TRBV3-1; size: many; D: -; CDR3: ASSPYYNEQF
V: TRBV2; size: few; D: -; CDR3: ASSEIRGGYEGDGYT
V: TRBV6-2/TRBV6-3; size: many; D: -; CDR3: ASSFNVGTASSYEQY
V: TRBV29-1; size: many; D: -; CDR3: SVHSGSPNQPQH
V: TRBV7-9; size: -; D: TRBD1; CDR3: ASSLAPGGRSYEQY
V: TRBV9; size: many; D: -; CDR3: ASSGRDGPYEQY
V: TRBV12-3/TRBV12-4; size: many; D: -; CDR3: ASSPTTVNQPQH
V: TRBV20-1; size: many; D: -; CDR3: SASQGGDEQY
V: TRBV30; size: many; D: -; CDR3: AWSATGFDQPQH
V: TRBV3-1; size: many; D: TRBD1; CDR3: ASTGTDYGYT
V: TRBV24-1; size: many; D: -; CDR3: ATSDLTSPETQY
V: TRBV5-6; size: many; D: -; CDR3: ASSLSRDTYGYT
V: TRBV29-1; size: many; D: -; CDR3: SAEAYYYNEQF
V: TRBV5-1; size: -; D: -; CDR3: ASSLTPPSSSQETQY
V: TRBV20-1; size: -; D: -; CDR3: SAALDLSGSEKLF
V: TRBV5-6; size: many; D: -; CDR3: ASSLGQRGETQY
V: TRBV20-1; size: many; D: -; CDR3: SATPTVRGQETQY
V: TRBV19; size: many; D: -; CDR3: ASSILGGEQF
V: TRBV12-3/TRBV12-4; size: many; D: -; CDR3: ASSLGGYYEQY
V: TRBV5-1; size: few; D: TRBD1; CDR3: ASSPTGGVAGELF
V: TRBV6-5; size: many; D: -; CDR3: ASSYSMRQLNTGELF
V: TRBV3-1; size: many; D: TRBD1; CDR3: ASSQGFWGQVISYEQY
V: TRBV12-3/TRBV12-4; size: many; D: TRBD2; CDR3: ASSLAASGRGEYEQY
V: TRBV12-3/TRBV12-4; size: many; D: TRBD2; CDR3: ASSGGLAVGGEQY
V: TRBV2; size: many; D: -; CDR3: ASSRNRDKKTQY
V: TRBV5-1; size: many; D: -; CDR3: ASSDQGNYGYT
V: TRBV18; size: many; D: -; CDR3: ASSPRGIQETQY
V: TRBV15; size: many; D: -; CDR3: ATSRDPGAFTEAF
V: TRBV7-2; size: few; D: TRBD1; CDR3: ASSRRGTGGNEQF
V: TRBV5-1; size: many; D: -; CDR3: ASSPLGVNYGYT
V: TRBV30; size: -; D: -; CDR3: AWTPALNTEAF
V: TRBV5-1; size: -; D: -; CDR3: ASSLLGGSTSELETQY
V: TRBV20-1; size: -; D: TRBD1; CDR3: SANPRTGANQPQH
V: TRBV3-1; size: once; D: TRBD2; CDR3: AFSPPPRLAGGPNKQY
V: TRBV7-2; size: -; D: TRBD1; CDR3: ASSLVPGQEGFYEQY
V: TRBV6-5; size: many; D: TRBD2; CDR3: ASSHRTSVNNEQF
V: TRBV2; size: many; D: -; CDR3: ASSGAGNTIY
V: TRBV7-2; size: many; D: TRBD1; CDR3: ASSSWGQGETQY
V: TRBV6-1; size: few; D: TRBD2; CDR3: ASNQRLAGVGPGYNEQF